This entry concerns a single T cell receptor (beta chain). CDR3 size: 13 residues. Germline values: CDR1 MNHEY, CDR2 SVGAGI. Trimming took off 3 bases at V and 0 bases at J, with 3 bases between the two ends. This sample was included in a study of blood T cell repertoires in COVID-19. Produced via immunoSEQ multiplex PCR; TCRdb's table is partial and in-frame only. The table shows 250,000 or so clones, with about 85% occurring only once. Material: peripheral blood. The clonotype originates from an older woman with active or convalescent COVID-19. The chain links TRBV6-5 to TRBJ1-5; D unclear. The CDR3 spells CASSYYSNQPQHF. The CDR3 DNA reads as TGTGCCAGCAGTTATTATAGCAATCAGCCCCAGCATTTT.